Sequencing of this TCR beta chain was carried out in a study of T cell repertoires in cytomegalovirus infection. V lost 8 bases and J lost 7, with 21 bases in between. The germline CDR1 and CDR2 sequences are SNHLY and FYNNEI. CDR3 length equals 14 residues. The study, taken as a whole, reports: Totalled public TCR beta family frequency picked out people who carried CMV plus the relevant HLA.

The sample holds a few counts of this clonotype. Antigen specificity is unknown. Each CDR3 protein is one row after TCRdb ran MiXCR on the reads. Altogether about 340,000 distinct CDR3 sequences are present, 25% to 30% being singletons, with the ten largest covering about 20%. The source of this sequence is a human donor in good health (CMV status not recorded). Some clones in this sample may be carry-over from other donors' samples. Specimen: cultured PBMCs, collected from culture after CMV antigen stimulation. This rearrangement joins TRBV2 to TRBJ2-7, with D possibly TRBD2 on 6 matching bases. In nucleotides, the CDR3 is TGTGCCAGCTCTCGTGGACCCTACGGGGGAGAGCAGTACTTC. Its protein product is CASSRGPYGGEQYF.